The T cell receptor beta chain under discussion was sequenced for a study of T cell responses to AZD1222 COVID-19 vaccine. Trimming at V came to 6 bases and at J to 5 bases, leaving 11 bases not matched to a gene. The CDR3 has 16 residues. The germline V gene has CDR1 SNHLY and CDR2 FYNNEI. Sequencing was performed with immunoSEQ multiplex PCR; in TCRdb, only in-frame clones are kept and a portion is missing. The table has about 140,000 clones, just over 85% seen once. This receptor was identified in an adult in good health. The sample here was peripheral blood, taken on day 0 of AZD1222 vaccination. The rearrangement links TRBV2 to TRBJ2-2, with 8 bases lining up with TRBD1. CDR3 nucleotide sequence: TGTGCCAGCAGCTACCCCCGGGACAGGCAAACCGGGGAGCTGTTTTTT. As protein: CASSYPRDRQTGELFF.